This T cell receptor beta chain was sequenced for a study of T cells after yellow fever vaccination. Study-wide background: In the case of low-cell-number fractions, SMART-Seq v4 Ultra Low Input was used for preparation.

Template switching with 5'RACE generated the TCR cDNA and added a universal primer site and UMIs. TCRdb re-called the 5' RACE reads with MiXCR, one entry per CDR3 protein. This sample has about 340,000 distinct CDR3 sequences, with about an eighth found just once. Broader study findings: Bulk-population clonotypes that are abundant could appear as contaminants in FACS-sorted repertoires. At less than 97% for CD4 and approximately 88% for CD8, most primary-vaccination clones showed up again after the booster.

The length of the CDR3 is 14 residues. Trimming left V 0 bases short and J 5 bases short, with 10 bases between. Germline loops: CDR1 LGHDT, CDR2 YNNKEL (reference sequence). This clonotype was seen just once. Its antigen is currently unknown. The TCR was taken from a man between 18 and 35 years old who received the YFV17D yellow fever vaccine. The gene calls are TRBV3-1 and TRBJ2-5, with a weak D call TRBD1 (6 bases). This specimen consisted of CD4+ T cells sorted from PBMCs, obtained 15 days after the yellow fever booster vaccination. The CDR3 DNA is TGTGCCAGCAGCCAAGAAGGGGGTGGGGAGACCCAGTACTTC. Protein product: CASSQEGGGETQYF.